The 8 T cell receptor beta chains listed next were all sequenced from one sample in a study of OX40 agonist ivuxolimab in advanced cancers. Here immunoSEQ multiplex PCR was the method, and the copy in TCRdb shows in-frame clones only, minus some. The data contain 77,000 or so clones, roughly 90% of them singletons. This specimen was CD4+ or CD8+ T cells sorted from blood, taken in a trial of the OX40 agonist ivuxolimab. Every receptor here comes from an adult with an advanced solid tumor such as melanoma, head and neck, liver or kidney cancer.

The J gene is TRBJ1-4, the V gene TRBV9; TRBD1 matches 7 bases. The V segment lost 4 bases and the J segment 4 bases; nucleotides outside the gene matches: 7. The CDR3 has 15 amino acids. Germline CDR1 SGDLS, CDR2 YYNGEE. CDR3 protein: CASSPSGTDNEKLFF. The CDR3 nucleotides are TGTGCCAGCAGCCCCTCCGGGACAGATAATGAAAAACTGTTTTTT.

This rearrangement joins TRBV7-2 to TRBJ1-2; 9 bases map to TRBD1. Germline loops: CDR1 SGHTA, CDR2 FQGNSA. V was clipped by 4 bases and J by 1 base; unmatched bases: 4. CDR3 length equals 15 residues. This chain's CDR3 is CASSSGQGYNYGYTF. The CDR3 nucleotides are TGTGCCAGCAGCTCGGGACAGGGCTATAACTATGGCTACACCTTC.

This clone was detected only once. V is TRBV19 and J is TRBJ1-5, with 7 nucleotides matching TRBD1. The trim removed 5 bases at V and 7 bases at J, leaving 14 bases unmatched. Germline V gene sequence: CDR1 LNHDA, CDR2 SQIVND (reference sequence). This CDR3 has 16 amino acids. DNA for the CDR3: TGTGCCAGTAGTCCAGTACAGGGGTTCGATAAACAGCCCCAGCATTTT. Encoded protein: CASSPVQGFDKQPQHF.

The V and J genes are TRBV18 and TRBJ1-5; 10 bases are shared with TRBD1. Germline V gene data show CDR1 as KGHSH and CDR2 as LQKENI. The CDR3 covers 16 residues. V was clipped by 2 bases and J by 3 bases; unmatched bases: 4. CDR3 sequence reads: CASSPETGGTNQPQHF. In nucleotides, the CDR3 is TGTGCCAGCTCACCAGAGACAGGGGGCACCAATCAGCCCCAGCATTTT.

The chain uses TRBV19 and TRBJ2-7; the D gene is possibly TRBD2 (5 bases). Trimming removed 5 bases at V and 2 bases at J, with 16 bases between. The CDR3 runs to 15 residues. Germline V lookup: CDR1 LNHDA, CDR2 SQIVND (reference sequence). This CDR3 is CASSLGGSPTYEQYF. CDR3 sequence (DNA): TGTGCCAGTAGTCTTGGAGGAAGCCCGACCTACGAGCAGTACTTC.

On this clone: Within the sample, other DNA sequences also encode this same CDR3. The chain's CDR3 is CASSVGGAGTDTQYF. Here the CDR3 DNA reads TGTGCCAGCAGCGTAGGGGGGGCCGGCACAGATACGCAGTATTTT. The J gene is TRBJ2-3, the V gene TRBV9, with D perhaps given as TRBD1 or TRBD2 (6 bases each). The V gene's germline CDR1 is SGDLS and CDR2 YYNGEE. The CDR3 contains 15 residues. V was shortened by 0 bases and J by 1 base, with 9 bases between the two germline ends.

This chain links TRBV7-3 with TRBJ2-1; TRBD2 might be the D (6 bases). CDR1 is SGHTA, CDR2 FQGTGA, per germline. The CDR3 loop spans 16 amino acids. V lost 6 bases, J lost 5 bases, and 20 bases lay in between. The CDR3 reads CASSLISGGSDNEQFF. The CDR3 coding sequence is TGTGCCAGCAGTCTCATTTCCGGGGGTTCAGACAATGAGCAGTTCTTC.

The rearrangement uses TRBV27 and TRBJ2-7; perhaps D is TRBD1 or TRBD2 (5 bases each). The germline V gene encodes CDR1 MNHEY and CDR2 SMNVEV (reference sequence). V was shortened by 2 bases and J by 2 bases, with 13 bases between the two germline ends. The length of the CDR3 is 15 residues. In DNA, the CDR3 is TGTGCCAGCAGTTTAGGGTGGGACGGAACCTACGAGCAGTACTTC. Residues: CASSLGWDGTYEQYF.